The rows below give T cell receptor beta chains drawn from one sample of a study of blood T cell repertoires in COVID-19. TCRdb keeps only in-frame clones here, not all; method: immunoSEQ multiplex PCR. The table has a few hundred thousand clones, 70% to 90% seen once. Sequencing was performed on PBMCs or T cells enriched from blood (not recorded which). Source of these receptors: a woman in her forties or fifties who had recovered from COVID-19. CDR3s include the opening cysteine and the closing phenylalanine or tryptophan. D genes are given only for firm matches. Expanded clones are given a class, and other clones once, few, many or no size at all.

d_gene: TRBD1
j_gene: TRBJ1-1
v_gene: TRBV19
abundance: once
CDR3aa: CASSNDRGRTEAFF
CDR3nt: TGTGCCAGTAGTAACGACAGGGGTCGAACTGAAGCTTTCTTT

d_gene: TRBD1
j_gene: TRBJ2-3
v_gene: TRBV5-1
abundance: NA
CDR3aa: CASSLTGQGARDTQYF
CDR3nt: TGCGCCAGCAGCCTCACCGGACAGGGGGCTAGGGATACGCAGTATTTT

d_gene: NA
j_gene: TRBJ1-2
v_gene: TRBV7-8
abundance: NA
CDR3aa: CASSPQTGALRNYGYTF
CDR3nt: TGTGCCAGCAGCCCACAGACAGGTGCCCTCCGTAACTATGGCTACACCTTC

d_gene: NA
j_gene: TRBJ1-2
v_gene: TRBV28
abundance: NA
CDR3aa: CASSFRGFHGYTF
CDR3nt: TGTGCCAGCAGTTTCAGGGGTTTTCATGGCTACACCTTC

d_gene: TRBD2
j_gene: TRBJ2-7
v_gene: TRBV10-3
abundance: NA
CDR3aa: CAISGGETSYEQYF
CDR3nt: TGTGCCATCAGCGGGGGGGAAACCTCCTACGAGCAGTACTTC

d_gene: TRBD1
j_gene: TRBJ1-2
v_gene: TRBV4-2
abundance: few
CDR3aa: CASSPPGQGAGYGYTF
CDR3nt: TGTGCCAGCAGCCCGCCGGGACAGGGGGCGGGCTATGGCTACACCTTC

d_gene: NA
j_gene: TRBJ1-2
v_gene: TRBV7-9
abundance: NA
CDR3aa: CASSIYRDLYGYTF
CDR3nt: TGTGCCAGCAGCATATACAGGGATCTCTACGGCTACACCTTC

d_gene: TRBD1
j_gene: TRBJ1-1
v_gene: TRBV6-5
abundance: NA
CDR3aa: CASRTEGANTEAFF
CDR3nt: TGTGCCAGCAGAACGGAGGGGGCCAACACTGAAGCTTTCTTT

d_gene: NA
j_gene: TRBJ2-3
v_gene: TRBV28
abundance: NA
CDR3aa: CASTRGRMGRTDTQYF
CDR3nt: TGTGCCAGCACCCGGGGGAGAATGGGCCGCACAGATACGCAGTATTTT

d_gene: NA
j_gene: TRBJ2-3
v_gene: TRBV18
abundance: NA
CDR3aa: CASSGSSATDTQYF
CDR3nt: TGTGCCAGCTCAGGCTCTAGCGCCACAGATACGCAGTATTTT

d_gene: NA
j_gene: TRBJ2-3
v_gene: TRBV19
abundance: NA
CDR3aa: CASNGGALDTQYF
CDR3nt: TGTGCCAGTAATGGGGGGGCTTTGGATACGCAGTATTTT

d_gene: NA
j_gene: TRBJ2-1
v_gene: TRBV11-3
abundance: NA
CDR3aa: CASSLTPGTYNEQFF
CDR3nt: TGTGCCAGCAGCTTAACTCCCGGGACCTACAATGAGCAGTTCTTC

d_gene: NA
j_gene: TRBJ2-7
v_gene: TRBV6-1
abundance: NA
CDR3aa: CASSEFPRGDYEQYF
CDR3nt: TGTGCCAGCAGTGAATTCCCCCGGGGAGACTACGAGCAGTACTTC

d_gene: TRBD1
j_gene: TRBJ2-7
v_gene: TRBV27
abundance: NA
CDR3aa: CASSTGTGVREQYF
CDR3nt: TGTGCCAGCAGCACCGGGACAGGGGTTCGCGAGCAGTACTTC

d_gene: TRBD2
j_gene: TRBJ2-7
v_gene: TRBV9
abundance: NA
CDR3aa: CASSEGLALTYEQYF
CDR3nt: TGTGCCAGCAGCGAGGGACTAGCGTTGACCTACGAGCAGTACTTC

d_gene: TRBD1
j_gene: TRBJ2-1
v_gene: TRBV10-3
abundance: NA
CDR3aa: CAIMRQGESYNEQFF
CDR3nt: TGTGCCATCATGCGACAGGGGGAGTCCTACAATGAGCAGTTCTTC

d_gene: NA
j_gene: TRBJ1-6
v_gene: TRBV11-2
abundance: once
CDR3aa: CASSLAGWGSPLHF
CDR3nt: TGTGCCAGCAGCTTAGCAGGGTGGGGTTCACCCCTCCACTTT

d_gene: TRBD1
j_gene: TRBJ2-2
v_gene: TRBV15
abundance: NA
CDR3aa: CATSRDGGQGWVGELFF
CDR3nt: TGTGCCACCAGCAGAGATGGGGGACAGGGTTGGGTCGGGGAGCTGTTTTTT

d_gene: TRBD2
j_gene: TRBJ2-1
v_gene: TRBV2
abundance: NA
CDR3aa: CASSEGTSANNEQFF
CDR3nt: TGTGCCAGCAGTGAGGGAACTAGCGCTAACAATGAGCAGTTCTTC

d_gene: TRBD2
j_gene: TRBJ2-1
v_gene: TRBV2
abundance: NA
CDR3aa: CASSENQLGGPRFF
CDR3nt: TGTGCCAGCAGTGAAAATCAGTTGGGAGGGCCGAGGTTCTTC

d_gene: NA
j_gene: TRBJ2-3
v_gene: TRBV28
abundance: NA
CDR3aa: CASSFGSAFGRKDTQYF
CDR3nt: TGTGCCAGCAGTTTCGGGTCAGCCTTTGGGAGGAAGGATACGCAGTATTTT

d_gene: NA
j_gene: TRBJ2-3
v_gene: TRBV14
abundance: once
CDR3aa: CASSQDWQGTNTQYF
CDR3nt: TGTGCCAGCAGCCAAGATTGGCAGGGAACGAATACGCAGTATTTT

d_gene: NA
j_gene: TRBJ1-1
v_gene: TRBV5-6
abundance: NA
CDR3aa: CASSFQGGGTEAFF
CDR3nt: TGTGCCAGCAGCTTCCAGGGAGGAGGCACTGAAGCTTTCTTT

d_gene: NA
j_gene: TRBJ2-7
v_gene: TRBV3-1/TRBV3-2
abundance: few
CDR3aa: CASSSQYEQYF
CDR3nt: TGTGCCAGCAGCTCGCAGTACGAGCAGTACTTC

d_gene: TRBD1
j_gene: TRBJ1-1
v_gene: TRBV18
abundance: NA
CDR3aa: CASSPATGTGNTEAFF
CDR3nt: TGTGCCAGCTCACCGGCCACCGGGACAGGGAACACTGAAGCTTTCTTT

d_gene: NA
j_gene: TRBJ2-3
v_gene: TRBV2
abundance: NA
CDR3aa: CATQGGQSTDTQYF
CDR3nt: TGTGCCACCCAGGGAGGCCAATCCACAGATACGCAGTATTTT

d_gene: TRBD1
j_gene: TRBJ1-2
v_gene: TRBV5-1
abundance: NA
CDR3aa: CASSPQQGDSTYGYTF
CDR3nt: TGCGCCAGCAGCCCACAACAGGGGGATTCGACCTATGGCTACACCTTC

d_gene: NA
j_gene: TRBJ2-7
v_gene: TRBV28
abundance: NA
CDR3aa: CASTHGSVRYEQYF
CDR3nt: TGTGCCAGCACCCACGGGAGTGTACGCTACGAGCAGTACTTC

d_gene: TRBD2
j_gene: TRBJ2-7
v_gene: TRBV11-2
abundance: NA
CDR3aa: CASTPAGGLRTYEQYF
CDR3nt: TGTGCCAGCACCCCAGCGGGGGGATTACGTACCTACGAGCAGTACTTC

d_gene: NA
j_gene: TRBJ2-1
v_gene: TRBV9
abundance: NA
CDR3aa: CASSASTYGDEQFF
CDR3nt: TGTGCCAGCAGCGCCTCGACTTACGGGGATGAGCAGTTCTTC

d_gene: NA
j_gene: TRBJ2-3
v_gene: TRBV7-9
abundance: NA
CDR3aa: CASSRLITDTQYF
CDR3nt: TGTGCCAGCAGCAGACTGATCACAGATACGCAGTATTTT

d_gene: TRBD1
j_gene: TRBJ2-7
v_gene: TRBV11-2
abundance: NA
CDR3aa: CASETGTGYEQYF
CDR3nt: TGTGCCAGCGAGACAGGGACGGGCTACGAGCAGTACTTC

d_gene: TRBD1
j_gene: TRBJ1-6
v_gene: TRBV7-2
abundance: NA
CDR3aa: CASSLRGLDNSPLHF
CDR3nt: TGTGCCAGCAGCTTGAGGGGGCTGGATAATTCACCCCTCCACTTT

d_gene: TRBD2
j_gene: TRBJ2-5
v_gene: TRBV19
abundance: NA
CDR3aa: CASSPREEEETQYF
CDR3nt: TGTGCCAGTAGCCCTCGGGAGGAGGAAGAGACCCAGTACTTC

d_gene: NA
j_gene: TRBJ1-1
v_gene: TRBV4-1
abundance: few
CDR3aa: CASSQSDSLNTEAFF
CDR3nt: TGCGCCAGCAGCCAATCCGACAGTTTGAACACTGAAGCTTTCTTT

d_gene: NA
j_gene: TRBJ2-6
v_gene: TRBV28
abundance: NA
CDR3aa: CASSPGGSGANVLTF
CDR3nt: TGTGCCAGCAGCCCAGGGGGGTCTGGGGCCAACGTCCTGACTTTC

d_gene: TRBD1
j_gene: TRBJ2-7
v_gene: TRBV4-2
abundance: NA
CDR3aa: CASSHPDRDSYEQYF
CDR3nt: TGTGCCAGCAGCCACCCGGACAGGGACTCCTACGAGCAGTACTTC

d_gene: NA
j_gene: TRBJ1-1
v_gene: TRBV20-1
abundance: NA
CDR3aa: CSASVPGQNTEAFF
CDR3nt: TGCAGTGCTAGTGTCCCGGGACAGAACACTGAAGCTTTCTTT

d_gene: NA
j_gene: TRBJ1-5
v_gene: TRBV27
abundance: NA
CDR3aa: CASSSSPQGGNQPQHF
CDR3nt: TGTGCCAGCAGTTCTTCCCCACAGGGAGGCAATCAGCCCCAGCATTTT

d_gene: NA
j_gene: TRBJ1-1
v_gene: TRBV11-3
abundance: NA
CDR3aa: CASSLDGLNNTEAFF
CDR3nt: TGTGCCAGCAGCTTAGACGGACTTAACAACACTGAAGCTTTCTTT

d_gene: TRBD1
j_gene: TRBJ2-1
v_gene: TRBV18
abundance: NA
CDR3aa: CASSPPLGQGGGEQFF
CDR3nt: TGTGCCAGCTCACCCCCCCTCGGACAGGGGGGCGGTGAGCAGTTCTTC

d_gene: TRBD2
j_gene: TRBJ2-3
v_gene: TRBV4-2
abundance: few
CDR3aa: CASSQASGTSGDTQYF
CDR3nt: TGTGCCAGCAGCCAAGCTAGCGGGACCTCTGGGGATACGCAGTATTTT

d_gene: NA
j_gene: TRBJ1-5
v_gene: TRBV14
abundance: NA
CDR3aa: CASSQGGTGYQPQHF
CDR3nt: TGTGCCAGCAGCCAAGGAGGCACAGGGTACCAGCCCCAGCATTTT

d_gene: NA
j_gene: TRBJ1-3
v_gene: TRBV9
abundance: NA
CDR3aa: CASSDTVLGPGNTIYF
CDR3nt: TGTGCCAGCAGCGATACGGTCCTGGGGCCTGGAAACACCATATATTTT

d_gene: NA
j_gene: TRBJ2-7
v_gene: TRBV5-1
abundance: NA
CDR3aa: CASSPREGSYEQYF
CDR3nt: TGCGCCAGCAGCCCCCGTGAGGGCTCCTACGAGCAGTACTTC

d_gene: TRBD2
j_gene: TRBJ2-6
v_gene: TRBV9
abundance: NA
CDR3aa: CASSWGTSADSGANVLTF
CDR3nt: TGTGCCAGCAGCTGGGGGACTAGCGCCGACTCTGGGGCCAACGTCCTGACTTTC

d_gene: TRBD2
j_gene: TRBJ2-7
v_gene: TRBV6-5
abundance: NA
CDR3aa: CASSSRLAGGPEEQYF
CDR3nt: TGTGCCAGCAGTTCCCGACTAGCGGGAGGGCCCGAAGAGCAGTACTTC

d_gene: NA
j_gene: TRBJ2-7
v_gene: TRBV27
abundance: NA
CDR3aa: CASSLSSGAYEQYF
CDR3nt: TGTGCCAGCAGTCTCAGCTCCGGGGCCTACGAGCAGTACTTC

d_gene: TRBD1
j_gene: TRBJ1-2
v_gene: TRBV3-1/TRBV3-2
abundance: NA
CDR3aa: CASSHGGQGANYGYTF
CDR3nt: TGTGCCAGCAGCCACGGGGGACAGGGCGCCAACTATGGCTACACCTTC

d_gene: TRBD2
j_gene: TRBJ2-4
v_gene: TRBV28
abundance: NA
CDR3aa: CASSTSSGRARRLQYF
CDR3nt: TGTGCCAGCAGTACCTCTAGCGGGAGGGCCCGGAGGCTTCAGTACTTC

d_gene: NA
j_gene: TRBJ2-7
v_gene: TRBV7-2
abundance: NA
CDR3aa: CASSLISGGDYEQYF
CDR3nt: TGTGCCAGCAGCTTAATCAGCGGTGGGGACTACGAGCAGTACTTC

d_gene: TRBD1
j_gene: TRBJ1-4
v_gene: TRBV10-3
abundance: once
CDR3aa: CAISESYGTGGEKLFF
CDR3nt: TGTGCCATCAGTGAGTCGTATGGGACAGGAGGGGAAAAACTGTTTTTT

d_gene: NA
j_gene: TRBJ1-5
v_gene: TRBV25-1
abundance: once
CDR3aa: CASSEGTLSNQPQHF
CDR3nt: TGTGCCAGCAGTGAGGGGACACTGAGCAATCAGCCCCAGCATTTT

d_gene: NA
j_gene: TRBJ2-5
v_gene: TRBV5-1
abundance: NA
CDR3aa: CASSLGLAGTQETQYF
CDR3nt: TGCGCCAGCAGCTTGGGTCTAGCAGGTACACAAGAGACCCAGTACTTC

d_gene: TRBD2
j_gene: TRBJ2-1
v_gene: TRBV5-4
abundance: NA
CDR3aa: CASSPGTSGSSQSSYNEQFF
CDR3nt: TGTGCCAGCAGCCCCGGGACTAGCGGGAGTTCACAAAGCTCCTACAATGAGCAGTTCTTC

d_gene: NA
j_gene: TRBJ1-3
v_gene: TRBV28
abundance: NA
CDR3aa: CASRGYRGNTIYF
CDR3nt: TGTGCCAGCAGGGGCTATCGTGGAAACACCATATATTTT

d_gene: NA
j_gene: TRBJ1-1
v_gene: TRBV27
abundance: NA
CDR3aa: CASSFSVLGNTEAFF
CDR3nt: TGTGCCAGCAGTTTCTCCGTTTTGGGCAACACTGAAGCTTTCTTT

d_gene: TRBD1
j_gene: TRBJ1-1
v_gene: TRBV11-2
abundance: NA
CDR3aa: CASSFSYRGGTEAFF
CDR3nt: TGTGCCAGCAGCTTCTCATACAGGGGGGGCACTGAAGCTTTCTTT

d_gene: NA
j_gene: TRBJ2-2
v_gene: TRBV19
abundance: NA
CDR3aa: CASSRWGRTTGELFF
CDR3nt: TGTGCCAGTAGTAGGTGGGGGCGTACCACCGGGGAGCTGTTTTTT